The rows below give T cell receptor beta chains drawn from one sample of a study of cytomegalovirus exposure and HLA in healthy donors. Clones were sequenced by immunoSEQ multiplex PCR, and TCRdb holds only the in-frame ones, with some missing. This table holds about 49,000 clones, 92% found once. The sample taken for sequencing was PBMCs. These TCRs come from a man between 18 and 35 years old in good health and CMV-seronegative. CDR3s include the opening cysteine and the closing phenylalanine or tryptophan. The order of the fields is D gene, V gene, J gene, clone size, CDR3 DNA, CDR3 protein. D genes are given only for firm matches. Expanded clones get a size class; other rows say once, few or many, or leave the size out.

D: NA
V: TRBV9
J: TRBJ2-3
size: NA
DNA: TGTGCCAGCAGCGCGGGGACAGTAGCGGCTAGCACAGATACGCAGTATTTT
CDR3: CASSAGTVAASTDTQYF

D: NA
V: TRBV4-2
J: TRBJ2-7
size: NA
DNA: TGTGCCAGCAGCCTTGACTATCTTACCTACGAGCAGTACTTC
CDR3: CASSLDYLTYEQYF

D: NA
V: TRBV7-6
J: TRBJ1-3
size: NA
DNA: TGTGCCAGCAGCTTAATGGTGAAAAGCAACTCTGGAAACACCATATATTTT
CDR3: CASSLMVKSNSGNTIYF

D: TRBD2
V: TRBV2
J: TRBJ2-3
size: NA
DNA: TGTGCCAGCAGTACACGACTAGCGGGACTCGGGACAGATACGCAGTATTTT
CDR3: CASSTRLAGLGTDTQYF

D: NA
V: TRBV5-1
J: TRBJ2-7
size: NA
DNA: TGCGCCAGCAGCTTGGTAATCGCAGGGGACCGCGAGCAGTACTTC
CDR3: CASSLVIAGDREQYF

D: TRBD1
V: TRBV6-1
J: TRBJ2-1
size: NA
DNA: TGTGCCAGCAGGGCCGGGACAGGAGTTTACAATGAGCAGTTCTTC
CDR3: CASRAGTGVYNEQFF

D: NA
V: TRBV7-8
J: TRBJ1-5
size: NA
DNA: TGTGCCAGCAGCTTAGTCCAGGGCGATCAGCCCCAGCATTTT
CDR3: CASSLVQGDQPQHF

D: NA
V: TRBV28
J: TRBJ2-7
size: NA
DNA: TGTGCCAGCAGTTCGGGGAGGGGGGGCGCCTTCGGTTTC
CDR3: CASSSGRGGAFGF

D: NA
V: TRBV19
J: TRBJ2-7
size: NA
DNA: TGTGCCAGTAAAGAAAGGGGATCCGAGCAGTACTTC
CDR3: CASKERGSEQYF

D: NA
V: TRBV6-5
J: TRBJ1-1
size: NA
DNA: TGTGCCAACATACCGAACACTGAAGCTTTCTTT
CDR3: CANIPNTEAFF

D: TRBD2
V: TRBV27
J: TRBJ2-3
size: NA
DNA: TGTGCCAGCAGTTTTAGCGGGAGGGGAGATACGCAGTATTTT
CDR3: CASSFSGRGDTQYF

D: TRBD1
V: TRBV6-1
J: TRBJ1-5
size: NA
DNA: TGTGCCAGCAGTGTTGGGACAGGGTTATTGGGCAATCAGCCCCAGCATTTT
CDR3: CASSVGTGLLGNQPQHF

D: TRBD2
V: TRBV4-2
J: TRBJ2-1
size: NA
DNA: TGTGCCAGCAGCCAAGCCGGGACTAGCGGCTACAATGAGCAGTTCTTC
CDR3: CASSQAGTSGYNEQFF

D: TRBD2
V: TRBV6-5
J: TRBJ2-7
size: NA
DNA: TGTGCCAGCAGTTACTCGGGGACTAGCGGCTACGAGCAGTACTTC
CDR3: CASSYSGTSGYEQYF

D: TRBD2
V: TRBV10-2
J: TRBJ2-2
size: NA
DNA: TGCGCCAGCAGTGCCCTCGGGCTAGCGGGTGGCGGGGAGCTGTTTTTT
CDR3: CASSALGLAGGGELFF

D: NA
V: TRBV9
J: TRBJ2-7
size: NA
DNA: TGTGCCAGCAGCGTACAAGCGTCGTCCTACGAGCAGTACTTC
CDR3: CASSVQASSYEQYF

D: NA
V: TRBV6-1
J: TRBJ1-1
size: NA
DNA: TGTGCCAGCAGTGAATCCTGGGGGCCCTTAGCTTTCTTT
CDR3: CASSESWGPLAFF

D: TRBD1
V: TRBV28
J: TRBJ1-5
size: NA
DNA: TGTGCCAGCAGAGGACAGGAAGGCAGCAATCAGCCCCAGCATTTT
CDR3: CASRGQEGSNQPQHF

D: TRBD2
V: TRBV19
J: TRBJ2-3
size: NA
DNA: TGTGCCAGTAGTATAGGATTGAGCGGGAGGGCCCCTGAGGGGTTCTCTAGCACAGATACGCAGTATTTT
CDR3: CASSIGLSGRAPEGFSSTDTQYF

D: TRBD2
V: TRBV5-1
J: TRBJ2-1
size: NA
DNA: TGCGCCAGCAGCTCCTTAGCGGGAGAAGCCTACAATGAGCAGTTCTTC
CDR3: CASSSLAGEAYNEQFF

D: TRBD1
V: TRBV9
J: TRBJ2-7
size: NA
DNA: TGTGCCAGCAGCGATGGTCCAGGGGGTCCGGACGAGCAGTACTTC
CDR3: CASSDGPGGPDEQYF

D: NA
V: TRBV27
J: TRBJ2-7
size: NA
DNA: TGTGCCAGCAGGCAGGCTAACTCCTACGAGCAGTACTTC
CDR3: CASRQANSYEQYF

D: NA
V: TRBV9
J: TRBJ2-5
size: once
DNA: TGTGCCAGCAGCACCAATTCAGGGGATGAGACCCAGTACTTC
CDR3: CASSTNSGDETQYF

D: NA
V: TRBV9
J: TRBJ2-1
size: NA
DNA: TGTGCCAGCAGCCAGAGAGGACAGAACGCCTACAATGAGCAGTTCTTC
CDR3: CASSQRGQNAYNEQFF

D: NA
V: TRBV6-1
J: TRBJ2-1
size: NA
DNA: TGTGCCAGCAGCCCAGACTACAATGAGCAGTTCTTC
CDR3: CASSPDYNEQFF

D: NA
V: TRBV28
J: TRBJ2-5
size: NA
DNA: TGTGCCAGCAGTTTACGGGGGATCGGGTACCCAGAGACCCAGTACTTC
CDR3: CASSLRGIGYPETQYF

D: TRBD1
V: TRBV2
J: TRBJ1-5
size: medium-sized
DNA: TGTGCCAGCACCCGGGACAGGGGTCAGCCCCAGCATTTT
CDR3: CASTRDRGQPQHF

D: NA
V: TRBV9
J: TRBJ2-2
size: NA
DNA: TGTGCCAGCAGCGTAGATGAGGTCGAGCGGTCGAACACCGGGGAGCTGTTTTTT
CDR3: CASSVDEVERSNTGELFF

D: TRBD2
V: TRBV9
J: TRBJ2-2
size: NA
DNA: TGTGCCAGCAGCGGGACTAGCGGGGCCTCTAGCACCGGGGAGCTGTTTTTT
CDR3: CASSGTSGASSTGELFF

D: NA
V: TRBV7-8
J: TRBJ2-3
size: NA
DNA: TGTGCCAGCAGCAAACTACCCGGGAAAACGACAGATACGCAGTATTTT
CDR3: CASSKLPGKTTDTQYF

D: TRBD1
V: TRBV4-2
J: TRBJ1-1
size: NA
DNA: TGTGCCAGCAGCCAAGATCAGGGGACAGGGGGCACTGAAGCTTTCTTT
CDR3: CASSQDQGTGGTEAFF

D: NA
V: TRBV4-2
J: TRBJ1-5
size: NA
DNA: TGTGCCAGCAGCCTCGACAGAGGCAATCAGCCCCAGCATTTT
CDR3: CASSLDRGNQPQHF

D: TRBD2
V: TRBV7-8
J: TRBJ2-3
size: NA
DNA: TGTGCCAGCAGCTTAGGACGGGAGGGCCCTCAGACGCAGTATTTT
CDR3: CASSLGREGPQTQYF

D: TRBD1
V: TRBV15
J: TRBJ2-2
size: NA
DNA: TGTGCCACCAGCCTGGGAACTCCCTACCGGACAGGGTCGAACACCGGGGAGCTGTTTTTT
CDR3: CATSLGTPYRTGSNTGELFF

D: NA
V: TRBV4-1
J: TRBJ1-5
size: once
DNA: TGCGCCAGCAGCCCAGCGTATAGCAATCAGCCCCAGCATTTT
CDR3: CASSPAYSNQPQHF

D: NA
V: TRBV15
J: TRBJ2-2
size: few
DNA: TGTGCCACCAGCAGAGGGGCAGACACCGGGGAGCTGTTTTTT
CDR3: CATSRGADTGELFF

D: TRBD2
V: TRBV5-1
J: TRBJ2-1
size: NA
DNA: TGCGCCAGCAGCAATGAGGCCTTTGGAGCGGGGCCATACAATGAGCAGTTCTTC
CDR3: CASSNEAFGAGPYNEQFF

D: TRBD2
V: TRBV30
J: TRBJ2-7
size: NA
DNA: TGTGCCTGGAGTAGCGGGAACTCCTACGAGCAGTACTTC
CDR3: CAWSSGNSYEQYF

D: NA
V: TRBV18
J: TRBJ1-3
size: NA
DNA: TGTGCCAGCTCCCTAGGGGGCTCTGGAAACACCATATATTTT
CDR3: CASSLGGSGNTIYF

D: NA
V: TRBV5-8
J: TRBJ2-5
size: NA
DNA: TGTGCCAGCAGCTTGGGTCAGGGGTTTTTCCAGTACTTC
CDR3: CASSLGQGFFQYF

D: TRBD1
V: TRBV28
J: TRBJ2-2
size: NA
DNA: TGTGCCAGCAGTTCCCGGGACAGGGGGCTTCTGGCCGGGGAGCTGTTTTTT
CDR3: CASSSRDRGLLAGELFF

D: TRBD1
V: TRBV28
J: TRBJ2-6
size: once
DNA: TGTGCCAGCAAGGGGGCCAACTCTGGGGCCAACGTCCTGACTTTC
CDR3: CASKGANSGANVLTF

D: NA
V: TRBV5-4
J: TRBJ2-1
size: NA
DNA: TGTGCCAGCAGCGAGCGGAAGGCGATCTACAATGAGCAGTTCTTC
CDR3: CASSERKAIYNEQFF

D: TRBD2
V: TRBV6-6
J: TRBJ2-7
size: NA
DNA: TGTGCCAGCAACCTAGCGGGAGGGCGGAACGAGCAGTACTTC
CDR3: CASNLAGGRNEQYF

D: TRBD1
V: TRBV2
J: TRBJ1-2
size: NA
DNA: TGTGCCAGTTGGGACAGGGCAGGCCCTAACTATGGCTACACCTTC
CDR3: CASWDRAGPNYGYTF

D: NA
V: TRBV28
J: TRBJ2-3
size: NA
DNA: TGTGCCAGCAGTCTGGGGGCAAGTATGTCTCGCACAGATACGCAGTATTTT
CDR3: CASSLGASMSRTDTQYF

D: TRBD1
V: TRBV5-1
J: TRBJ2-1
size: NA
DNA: TGCGCCAGCAGCTTGACCCGGACCCAGGGGGTCCACAATGAGCAGTTCTTC
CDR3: CASSLTRTQGVHNEQFF

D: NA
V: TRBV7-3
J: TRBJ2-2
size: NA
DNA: TGTGCCAGCAGTTCATATAGGCAGGGTAACACCGGGGAGCTGTTTTTT
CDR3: CASSSYRQGNTGELFF

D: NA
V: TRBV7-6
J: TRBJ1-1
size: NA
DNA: TGTGCCAGCAGCCTTACGCGATACACTGAAGCTTTCTTT
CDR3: CASSLTRYTEAFF

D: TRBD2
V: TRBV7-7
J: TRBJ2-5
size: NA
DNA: TGTGCTAGCAGCCCCTCCCCCGGGGGGGAGACCCAGTACTTC
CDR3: CASSPSPGGETQYF

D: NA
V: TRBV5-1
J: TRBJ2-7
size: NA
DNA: TGCGCCAGCAGCTTACAGGGGACTTACGAGCAGTACTTC
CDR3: CASSLQGTYEQYF

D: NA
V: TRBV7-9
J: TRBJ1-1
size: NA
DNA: TGTGCCAGCAGCTTGACGGGGAGCCAACCTGAAGCTTTCTTT
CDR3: CASSLTGSQPEAFF

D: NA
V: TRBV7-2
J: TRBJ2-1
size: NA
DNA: TGTGCCAGCAGCTTAGACAGGGTATCGTACAATGAGCAGTTCTTC
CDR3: CASSLDRVSYNEQFF

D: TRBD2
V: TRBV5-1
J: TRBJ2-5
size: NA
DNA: TGCGCCAGCAGCTTGGCGACTAGCGGTTTCCAAGAGACCCAGTACTTC
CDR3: CASSLATSGFQETQYF

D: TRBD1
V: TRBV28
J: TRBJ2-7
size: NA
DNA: TGTGCCAGCAGCTCTACTGGACAGGGGCCGTACGAGCAGTACTTC
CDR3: CASSSTGQGPYEQYF

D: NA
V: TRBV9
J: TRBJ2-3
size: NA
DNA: TGTGCCAGCAGCGTCCGGGCCGGCGGAGGGGATTTAGATACGCAGTATTTT
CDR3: CASSVRAGGGDLDTQYF

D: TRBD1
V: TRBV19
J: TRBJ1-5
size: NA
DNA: TGTGCCAGTTCAAAGACAGGGGACAATCAGCCCCAGCATTTT
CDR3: CASSKTGDNQPQHF

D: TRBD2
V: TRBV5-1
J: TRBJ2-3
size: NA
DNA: TGCGCCAGCAGCTTGGACATCCCGGGACTAGCGGGAGTCCGGTTAGGCACAGATACGCAGTATTTT
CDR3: CASSLDIPGLAGVRLGTDTQYF

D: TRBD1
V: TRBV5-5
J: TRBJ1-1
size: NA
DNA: TGTGCCAGCAGCTTGGGGACAGGCTACACTGAAGCTTTCTTT
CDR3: CASSLGTGYTEAFF